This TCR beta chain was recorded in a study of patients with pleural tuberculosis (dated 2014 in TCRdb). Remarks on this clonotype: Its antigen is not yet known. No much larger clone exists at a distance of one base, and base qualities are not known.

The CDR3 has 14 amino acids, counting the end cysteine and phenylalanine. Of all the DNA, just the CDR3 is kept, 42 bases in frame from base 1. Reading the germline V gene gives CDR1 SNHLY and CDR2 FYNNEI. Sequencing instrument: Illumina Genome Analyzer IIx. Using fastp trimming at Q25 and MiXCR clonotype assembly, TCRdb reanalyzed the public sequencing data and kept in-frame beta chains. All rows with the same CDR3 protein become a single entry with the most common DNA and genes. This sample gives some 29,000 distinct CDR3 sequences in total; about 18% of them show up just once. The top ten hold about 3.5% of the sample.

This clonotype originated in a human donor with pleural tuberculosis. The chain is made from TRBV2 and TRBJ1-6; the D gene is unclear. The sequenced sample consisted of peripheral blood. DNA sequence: TGTGGCAGTGGTATGGGAACAAATAATTCACCCCTCCACTTT. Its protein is CGSGMGTNNSPLHF.